This T cell receptor beta chain was sequenced during a study of identical twins. MiXCR was run by TCRdb on the 5' RACE reads, yielding one entry per CDR3 protein. This table holds about 720,000 distinct CDR3 sequences, 18% found once. The CDR3 runs to 13 residues. Germline CDR1 is SEHNR and CDR2 is FQNEAQ (reference sequence). The ends were cut back, 4 bases at V and 7 bases at J, with 13 bases in the middle. This sample also belongs to another study, concerning T cells expressing NK-cell markers. That paper adds: HCMV specificity of expanded NKG2C+ T cell clones remained unclear.

The receptor was derived from a woman younger than 35 in good health. This sequence joins TRBV7-9 and TRBJ2-5; D may be TRBD1 (6 bases). The sample taken for sequencing was PBMCs. CDR3 coding DNA: TGTGCCAGCAGCTGGACAGTGAAAGGGACCCAGTACTTC. Its translation is CASSWTVKGTQYF.